This record concerns one T cell receptor beta chain sequence. Its specificity is not known. V lost 3 bases and J 0 bases, leaving 12 bases between the germline ends. This CDR3 is 15 amino acids long. The data were taken from a study of vaccination and CD4 T cells after COVID-19. The treatment was: roughly 10-day PBMC culture with coronavirus spike peptide pools or control peptides (ViraFEST assay). Investigators obtained the unexposed donor's CD4+ T cells before the COVID-19 pandemic (2011-2018). Isolation of CD4+ T cells by negative selection took place after around eleven days of culture. With the Oncomine TCR Beta short-read assay, DNA from cultured CD4+ T cells was sequenced. TCRdb recomputed calls from the PCR reads with MiXCR, one row per CDR3 protein. The profile shows just over 7,000 distinct CDR3 sequences, roughly 52% of them singletons.

The receptor's source is a human donor in good health. This chain links TRBV12-3 or TRBV12-4 with TRBJ2-7, with D unresolved. The sequenced sample was CD4+ T cells from blood, cultured in vitro. DNA for the CDR3: TGTGCCAGCAGTTTTTCAGTGAAACTCTCCTACGAGCAGTACTTC. It yields the protein CASSFSVKLSYEQYF.